This entry is about one TCR beta chain. This clonotype has ten or more counts. What antigen it recognizes has not been identified. No much larger clone is present one base from it, and per-base qualities are unavailable. The source of the sample is a study of blood T cells in healthy people across ages (dated by TCRdb to between 2014 and 2017). Study-level background: Template switching captured roughly one uniquely barcoded TCR beta cDNA molecule per two T cells in model experiments. Four age groups were formed from the donors: young (average around 15 years), middle-aged (less than 40), aged (about 62) and long-lived (more than 75). For two donors (one aged 18 to 30 and one aged 80 or older), the study analyzed two additional independent replicas of 1 million unique cDNA reads from the same blood draw. To avoid experimental bias, donors of different ages were randomly spread across the sequencing lanes. Using deep sequencing normalized with unique cDNA molecular identifiers, the study measured how TCR beta repertoire diversity changes with age. Study-wide conclusions, independent of this receptor: As age increased, observed TCR beta diversity per million T cells dropped in a roughly linear way, and a significant reduction was already evident by age 40. Compared with the aged group, the long-lived group had more naive CD4+ T cells, fewer expanded clones and increased TCR diversity, suggesting age selection. Observed TCR beta diversity correlated strongly with the percentage of naive T cells measured by flow cytometry. Since profiling was done on bulk unsorted PBMCs, naive and antigen-experienced compartments could not be conclusively compared. Estimates of total diversity based on one million sequenced T cells were regarded as lower bounds and as underestimates. Donor CMV infection status was unknown, potentially confounding age-related changes in expanded clonotypes.

Receptor libraries were prepared by 5' RACE. Data came from an Illumina HiSeq 2500. A second about 6 to 11 cycle PCR used a sample-barcoded 5' primer and a J-beta primer mix. A template-switch 5' adaptor carrying 12 random nucleotides introduced a unique molecular identifier onto each TCR beta cDNA molecule. At least 2.5 million CDR3-containing paired-end reads were obtained from each sample. First-strand cDNA synthesis was performed from all RNA using the Mint cDNA synthesis kit, with priming by a TRBC-specific oligonucleotide. Following uracil-DNA glycosylase treatment, all cDNA underwent a first 18-cycle PCR with the universal primers M1SS and BC2_uni_R. Processing in the source paper ran as follows. For normalization, 1 million high-quality reads were randomly selected from each sample, with every read carrying a distinct molecular identifier. Reads sharing molecular identifiers were discarded rather than binned into consensus sequences. MiTCR, run with a Q25 quality threshold and the strictest error-elimination algorithm, handled CDR3 identification, clonotype clustering and error correction. A nonparametric unseen species model using Euler transformation provided a lower-bound estimate of total TCR beta diversity. TCRdb trimmed public reads at Q25 via fastp, called clones via MiXCR and kept in-frame beta chains. Rows with a matching CDR3 protein are joined into one entry that keeps the most common DNA and genes. TCRdb's processing, not the study's, gives the V and J calls here. Counted in this sample were hundreds of thousands of distinct CDR3 sequences; roughly half of them appeared once. Approximately 13% of the sample is in the top ten clones.

Donors were approximately 42 systemically healthy Caucasian individuals from Russia aged 6 to 90 years. Each donor gave ten milliliters of peripheral blood, collected into EDTA-treated Vacutainer tubes. Ficoll-Paque density-gradient centrifugation was used to isolate PBMCs, with at least 6 million per sample. Total RNA was extracted from PBMCs with Trizol reagent, with at least 6 micrograms obtained per sample. For every donor, an aliquot of PBMCs went through flow cytometry to measure the percentages of naive CD45RAhigh/CD27high T cells. Sequencing used blood. This sequence was found in an elderly woman in good health.

The DNA sequence is given as TGCAGCGTTGAGGGTGCGGGGGGGGGATACAATGAGCAGTTCTTC. This yields the protein CSVEGAGGGYNEQFF. The sequence joins TRBV29-1 to TRBJ2-1, with 9 middle bases fitting TRBD2. V and J are trimmed by 3 bases and 4 bases, and the gene matches miss 7 bases of the junction. CDR1 and CDR2 were assigned from the germline V gene as SQVTM and ANQGSEA. The CDR3 goes from the cysteine to the phenylalanine over 15 residues. Only CDR3 DNA remains: 45 bases, in frame from the first base.